The present T cell receptor (beta chain) was sequenced within a study of OX40 agonist ivuxolimab in advanced cancers. Study background: Participants averaged around 60 years of age (range about 23 to 80) and were less than 85% male.

Study-level results: Patients with a partial response at 0.1-3.0 mg/kg had among the lowest clonal expansion.

Regarding this clone: Its antigen is still unknown.

This CDR3 is 15 amino acids long. Germline V lookup: CDR1 SGHDT, CDR2 YYEEEE. V was clipped by 2 bases and J by 8 bases; unmatched bases: 9. Method: immunoSEQ multiplex PCR; TCRdb's copy keeps in-frame clones and lacks some. The data contain about 9,100 clones, roughly 70% of them singletons. The sequence derives from an adult with an advanced solid tumor such as melanoma, head and neck, liver or kidney cancer. Specimen: CD4+ or CD8+ T cells sorted from blood, collected in a trial of the OX40 agonist ivuxolimab. The chain combines TRBV5-6 with TRBJ2-1; TRBD1 aligns across 8 bases. Written as DNA, the CDR3 is TGTGCCAGCAGCTTAGTTGGACAGGGCTGGGATGAGCAGTTCTTC. This translates into CASSLVGQGWDEQFF.